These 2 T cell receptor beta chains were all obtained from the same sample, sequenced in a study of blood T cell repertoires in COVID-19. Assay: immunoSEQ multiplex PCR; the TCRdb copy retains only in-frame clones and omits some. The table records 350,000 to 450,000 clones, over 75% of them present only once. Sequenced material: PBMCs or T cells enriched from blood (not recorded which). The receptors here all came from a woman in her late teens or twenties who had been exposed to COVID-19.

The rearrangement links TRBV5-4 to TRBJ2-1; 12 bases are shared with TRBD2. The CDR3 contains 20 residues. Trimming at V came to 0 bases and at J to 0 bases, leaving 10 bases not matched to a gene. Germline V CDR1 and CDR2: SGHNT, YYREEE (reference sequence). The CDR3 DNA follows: TGTGCCAGCAGCTTGGTTTGGTCGGCTAGCGGGAGGGCCTCCTACAATGAGCAGTTCTTC. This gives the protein CASSLVWSASGRASYNEQFF.

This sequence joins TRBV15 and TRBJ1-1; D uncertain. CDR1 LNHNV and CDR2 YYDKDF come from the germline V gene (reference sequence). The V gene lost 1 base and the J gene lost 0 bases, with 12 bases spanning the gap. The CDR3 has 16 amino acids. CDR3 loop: CATSRGGVGMNTEAFF. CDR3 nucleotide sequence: TGTGCCACCAGCAGAGGGGGAGTAGGGATGAACACTGAAGCTTTCTTT.